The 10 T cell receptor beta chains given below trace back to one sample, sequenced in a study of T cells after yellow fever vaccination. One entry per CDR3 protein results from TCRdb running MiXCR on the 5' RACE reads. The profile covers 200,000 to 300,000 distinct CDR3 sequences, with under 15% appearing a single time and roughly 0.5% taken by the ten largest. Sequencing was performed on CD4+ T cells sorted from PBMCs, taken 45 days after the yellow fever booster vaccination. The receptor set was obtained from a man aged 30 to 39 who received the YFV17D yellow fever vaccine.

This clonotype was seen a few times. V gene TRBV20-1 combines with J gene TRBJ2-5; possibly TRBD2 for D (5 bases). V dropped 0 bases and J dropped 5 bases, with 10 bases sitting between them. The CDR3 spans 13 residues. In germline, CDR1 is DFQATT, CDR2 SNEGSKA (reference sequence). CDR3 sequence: CSARDGVAETQYF. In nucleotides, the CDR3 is TGCAGTGCTAGAGATGGGGTAGCGGAGACCCAGTACTTC.

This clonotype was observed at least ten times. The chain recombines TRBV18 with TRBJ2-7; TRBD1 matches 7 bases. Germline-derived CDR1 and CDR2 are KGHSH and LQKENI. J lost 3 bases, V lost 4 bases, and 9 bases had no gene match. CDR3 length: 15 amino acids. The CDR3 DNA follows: TGTGCCAGCTCACTCGAAGACAGGGCCCTCTACGAGCAGTACTTC. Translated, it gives CASSLEDRALYEQYF.

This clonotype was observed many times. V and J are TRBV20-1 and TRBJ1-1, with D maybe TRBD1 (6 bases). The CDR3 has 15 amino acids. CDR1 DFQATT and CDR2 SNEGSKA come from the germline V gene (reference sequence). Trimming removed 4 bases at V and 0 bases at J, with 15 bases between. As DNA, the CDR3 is TGCAGTGCTATCCGGACAGTAAACCTGAACACTGAAGCTTTCTTT. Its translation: CSAIRTVNLNTEAFF.

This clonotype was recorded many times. CDR3 sequence (DNA): TGCAGCGTCGCGAGGAGTGGCGGTTTGGCCCTGGCAGATACGCAGTATTTT. This translates into CSVARSGGLALADTQYF. The V gene is TRBV29-1, the J gene TRBJ2-3, with D unclear. Trimming took 6 bases from V and 4 from J, leaving 26 bases between them. Germline CDR1 SQVTM, CDR2 ANQGSEA. The CDR3 is 17 amino acids.

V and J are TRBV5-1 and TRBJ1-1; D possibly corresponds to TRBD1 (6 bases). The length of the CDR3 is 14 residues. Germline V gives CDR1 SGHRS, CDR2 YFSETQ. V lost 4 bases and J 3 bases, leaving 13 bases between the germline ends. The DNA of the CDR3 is TGCGCCAGCAGCGTACGTACAGGGTACACTGAAGCTTTCTTT. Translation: CASSVRTGYTEAFF.

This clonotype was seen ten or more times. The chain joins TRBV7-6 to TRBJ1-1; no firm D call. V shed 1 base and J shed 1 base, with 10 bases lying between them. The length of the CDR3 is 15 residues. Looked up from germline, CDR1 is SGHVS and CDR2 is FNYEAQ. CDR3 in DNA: TGTGCCAGCAGCTTAGAGGACCGACCGAACACTGAAGCTTTCTTT. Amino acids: CASSLEDRPNTEAFF.

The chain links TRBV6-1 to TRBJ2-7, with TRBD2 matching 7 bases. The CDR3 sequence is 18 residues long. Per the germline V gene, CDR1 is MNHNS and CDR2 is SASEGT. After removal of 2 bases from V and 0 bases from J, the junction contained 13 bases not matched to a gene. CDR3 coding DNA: TGTGCCAGCAGTGAACTACTAGCGTTAGAGGGCGGCTCCTACGAGCAGTACTTC. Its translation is CASSELLALEGGSYEQYF.

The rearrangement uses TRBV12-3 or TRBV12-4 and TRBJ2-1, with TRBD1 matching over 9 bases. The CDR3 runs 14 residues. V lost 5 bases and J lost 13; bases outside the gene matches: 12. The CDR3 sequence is CASSPGTGTASQFF. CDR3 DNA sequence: TGTGCCAGCAGTCCGGGGACAGGGACGGCTTCCCAGTTCTTC.

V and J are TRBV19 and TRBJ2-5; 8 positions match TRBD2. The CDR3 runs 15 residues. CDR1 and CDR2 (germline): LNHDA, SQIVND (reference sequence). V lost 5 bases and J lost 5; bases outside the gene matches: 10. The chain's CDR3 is CASSRLSGKGETQYF. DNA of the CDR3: TGTGCCAGTAGTCGACTTAGCGGGAAGGGGGAGACCCAGTACTTC.

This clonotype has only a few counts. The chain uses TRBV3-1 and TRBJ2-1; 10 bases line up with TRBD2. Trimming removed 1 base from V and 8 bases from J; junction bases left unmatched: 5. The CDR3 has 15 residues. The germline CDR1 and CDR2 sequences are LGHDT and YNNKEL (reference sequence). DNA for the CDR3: TGTGCCAGCAGCCAAGTCAGCGGGAGGGCCCATGAGCAGTTCTTC. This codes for CASSQVSGRAHEQFF.